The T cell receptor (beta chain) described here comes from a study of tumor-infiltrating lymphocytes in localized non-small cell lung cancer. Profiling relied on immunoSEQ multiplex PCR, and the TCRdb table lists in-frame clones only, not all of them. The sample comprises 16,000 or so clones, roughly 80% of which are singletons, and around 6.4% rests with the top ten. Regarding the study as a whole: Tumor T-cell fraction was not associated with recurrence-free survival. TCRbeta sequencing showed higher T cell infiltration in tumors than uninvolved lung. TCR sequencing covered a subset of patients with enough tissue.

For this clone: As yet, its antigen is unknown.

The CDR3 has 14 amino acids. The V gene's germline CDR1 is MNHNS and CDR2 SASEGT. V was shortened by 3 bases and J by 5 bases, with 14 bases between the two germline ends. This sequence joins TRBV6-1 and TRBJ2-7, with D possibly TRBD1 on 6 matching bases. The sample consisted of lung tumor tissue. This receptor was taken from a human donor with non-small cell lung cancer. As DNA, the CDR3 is TGTGCCAGCAGTGACCCACGGACAGCAAACGAGCAGTACTTC. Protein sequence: CASSDPRTANEQYF.